Sequencing of this T cell receptor (beta chain) was carried out in a study of T cells in Graves' hyperthyroidism and ophthalmopathy. Regions amplified from RNA transcripts were the TCR beta CDR3 regions. First-round RT-PCR of the TCR CDR3 relied on the HTBI primer set. From the multiplex PCR reads, TCRdb called clonotypes with MiXCR, one entry per CDR3 protein. This sample has about 610,000 distinct CDR3 sequences, with roughly 46% found just once. The CDR3 sequence is 15 residues long. Germline lookup yields CDR1 SGHAT and CDR2 FQNNGV. V was trimmed by 1 base and J by 7 bases, leaving 14 bases between them.

The TCR originated in a woman in her late teens or twenties with Graves' hyperthyroidism. The specimen was peripheral blood or thyroid tissue (not recorded which). The rearrangement links TRBV11-2 to TRBJ1-5; D unclear. The CDR3 DNA reads TGTGCCAGCAGCTTAGCGTCATACAATGAGCAGCCCCAGCATTTT. This encodes CASSLASYNEQPQHF.